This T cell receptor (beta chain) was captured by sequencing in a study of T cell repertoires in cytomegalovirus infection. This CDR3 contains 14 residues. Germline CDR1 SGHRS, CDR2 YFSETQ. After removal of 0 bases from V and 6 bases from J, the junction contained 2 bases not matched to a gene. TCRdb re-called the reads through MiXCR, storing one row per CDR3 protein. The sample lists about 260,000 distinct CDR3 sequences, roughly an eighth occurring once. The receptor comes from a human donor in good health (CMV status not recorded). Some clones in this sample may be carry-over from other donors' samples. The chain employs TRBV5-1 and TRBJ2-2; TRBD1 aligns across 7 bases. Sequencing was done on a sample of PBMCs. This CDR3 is CASSLETGSGELFF. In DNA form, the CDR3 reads TGCGCCAGCAGCTTGGAGACAGGGTCCGGGGAGCTGTTTTTT.